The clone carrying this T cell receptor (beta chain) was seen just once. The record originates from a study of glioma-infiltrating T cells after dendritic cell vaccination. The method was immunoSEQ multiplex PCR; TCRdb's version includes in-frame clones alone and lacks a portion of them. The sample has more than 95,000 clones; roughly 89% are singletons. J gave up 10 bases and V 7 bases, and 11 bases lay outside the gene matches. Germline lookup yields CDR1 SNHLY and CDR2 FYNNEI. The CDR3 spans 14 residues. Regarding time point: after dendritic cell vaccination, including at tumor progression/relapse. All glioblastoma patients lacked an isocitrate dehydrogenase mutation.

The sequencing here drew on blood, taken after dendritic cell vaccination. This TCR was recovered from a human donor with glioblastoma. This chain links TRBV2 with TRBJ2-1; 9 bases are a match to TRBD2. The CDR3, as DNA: TGTGCCAGCAATCCGGGACTAGCCGCATGGGAGCAGTTCTTC. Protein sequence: CASNPGLAAWEQFF.